Following are 10 T cell receptor beta chains from one sample sequenced in a study of post-analysis software for immune sequencing data (dated by TCRdb to 2015 to 2017). What the research found in general, with its limitations: Significantly higher frequencies in patients than in controls were found for roughly 5 TRBV segments, including TRBV5-6, TRBV5-1 and TRBV20-1.

The library came from PCR. Sequencing relied on an Illumina HiSeq 2500. To reduce PCR and sequencing biases, unique molecular identifiers were built into the TCR beta cDNA libraries. The public sequencing data were trimmed at Q25 with fastp and processed into clonotypes with MiXCR by TCRdb, which kept only in-frame beta chains. Rows are combined by CDR3 protein, so each entry shows the most common genes and DNA. The sample table records about 430,000 distinct CDR3 sequences; approximately 38% of these occur just once. The ten largest clones take up about 8% of the sample. Antigens of these TCRs are unknown. Sequencing input: blood. Receptors originate from a girl aged 2-9 years with multiple sclerosis.

The chain employs TRBV11-2 and TRBJ1-6, with D perhaps matching TRBD1 (5 bases). Germline V gene data show CDR1 as SGHAT and CDR2 as FQNNGV. This CDR3 has 15 residues. V was shortened by 3 bases and J by 10 bases, with 16 bases between the two germline ends. This CDR3 is CASSLNRQLASPLHF. CDR3 in DNA: TGTGCCAGCAGCTTGAACAGGCAGTTAGCCTCACCCCTCCACTTT.

This chain joins TRBV7-2 and TRBJ2-5; 8 nucleotides line up with TRBD2. With 6 bases clipped from V and 5 bases from J, the junction kept 8 bases outside the gene matches. This CDR3 is built from 14 residues. Germline-derived CDR1 and CDR2 are SGHTA and FQGNSA. The CDR3, as DNA: TGTGCCAGCAGAGACAGCGGGAGAGGGGAGACCCAGTACTTC. Its translation is CASRDSGRGETQYF.

This clonotype appeared a few times. V and J are TRBV29-1 and TRBJ2-4; D might be TRBD1 (6 bases). V lost 5 bases, J lost 1 base, and 6 bases lay in between. Germline V CDR1 and CDR2: SQVTM, ANQGSEA. The CDR3 loop spans 12 amino acids. The CDR3 loop is CSVTGAKNIQYF. The CDR3 nucleotides read TGCAGCGTTACAGGGGCCAAAAACATTCAGTACTTC.

In its sample, this clonotype was seen once. The chain couples TRBV28 to TRBJ1-1, with D perhaps TRBD1 (6 bases). The CDR3 sequence is 14 residues long. Germline lookup yields CDR1 MDHEN and CDR2 SYDVKM. V dropped 4 bases and J dropped 4 bases, with 13 bases sitting between them. The CDR3 spells CASSSGGMVTEAFF. The CDR3 DNA sequence: TGTGCCAGCAGTTCCGGGGGCATGGTCACTGAAGCTTTCTTT.

The chain couples TRBV4-3 to TRBJ1-4, with D tentatively TRBD1 (5 bases). The V end was cut by 1 base, the J end by 7 bases, with 13 bases between. This CDR3 is 15 amino acids long. The germline V gene encodes CDR1 LGHNA and CDR2 YSLEER. The CDR3 sequence is CASSQVAGRGEKLFF. As DNA, the CDR3 is TGCGCCAGCAGCCAAGTGGCAGGGAGGGGTGAAAAACTGTTTTTT.

V gene TRBV5-1 combines with J gene TRBJ2-1, with D uncertain. The V gene lost 0 bases and the J gene lost 6 bases, with 10 bases spanning the gap. Germline lookup yields CDR1 SGHRS and CDR2 YFSETQ. CDR3 size: 14 residues. The CDR3 region is CASSLVPGSNEQFF. CDR3 DNA sequence: TGCGCCAGCAGCTTGGTGCCCGGTTCCAATGAGCAGTTCTTC.

The J gene is TRBJ1-4, the V gene TRBV5-1, with D unclear. Germline lookup yields CDR1 SGHRS and CDR2 YFSETQ. Trimming cost V 1 base and J 0 bases, with 7 bases left between them. The CDR3 runs to 15 residues. CDR3 residues: CASSLTATTNEKLFF. In nucleotides, the CDR3 is TGCGCCAGCAGCTTGACAGCTACAACTAATGAAAAACTGTTTTTT.

This sequence joins TRBV12-3 or TRBV12-4 and TRBJ2-1; 9 bases line up with TRBD1. This CDR3 spans 14 amino acids. With V trimmed by 6 bases and J by 6 bases, 6 bases remained unmatched. CDR3 protein: CASRPGQGLNEQFF. The CDR3 DNA reads TGTGCCAGCAGGCCGGGACAGGGTCTCAATGAGCAGTTCTTC.

The table lists this clonotype with a count of one. The genes are TRBV7-9 and TRBJ2-7; 9 bases are a match to TRBD1. The CDR3 loop spans 14 amino acids. Germline assignment: CDR1 SEHNR and CDR2 FQNEAQ (reference sequence). J was trimmed by 2 bases and V by 5 bases; bases with no gene match: 4. CDR3 sequence (DNA): TGTGCCAGCAGCGGCGGGACAGGGACCTACGAGCAGTACTTC. Translated, it gives CASSGGTGTYEQYF.

The V and J genes are TRBV12-3 or TRBV12-4 and TRBJ1-3; TRBD1 might be the D (5 bases). The CDR3 extends over 13 amino acids. Deletions cut 5 bases from V and 8 bases from J, with 13 bases between. The CDR3 region is CASSHDSEHTIYF. The CDR3 nucleotides read TGTGCCAGCAGTCACGACAGCGAGCACACCATATATTTT.